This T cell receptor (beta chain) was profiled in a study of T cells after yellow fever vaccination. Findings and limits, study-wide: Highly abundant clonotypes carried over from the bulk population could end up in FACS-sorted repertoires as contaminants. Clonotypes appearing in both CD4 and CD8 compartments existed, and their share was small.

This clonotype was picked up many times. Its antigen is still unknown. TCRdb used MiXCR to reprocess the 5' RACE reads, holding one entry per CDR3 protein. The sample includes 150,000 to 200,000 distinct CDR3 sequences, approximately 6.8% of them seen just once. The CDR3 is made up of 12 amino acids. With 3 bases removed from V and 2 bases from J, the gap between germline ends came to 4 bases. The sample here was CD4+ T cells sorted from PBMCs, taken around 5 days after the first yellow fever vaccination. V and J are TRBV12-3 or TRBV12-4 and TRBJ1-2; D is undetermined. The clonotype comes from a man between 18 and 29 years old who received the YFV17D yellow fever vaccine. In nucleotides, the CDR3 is TGTGCCAGCAGTTTCTCCAACTATGGCTACACCTTC. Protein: CASSFSNYGYTF.